The 32 T cell receptor beta chains listed next were all sequenced from one sample in a study of blood T cell repertoires in COVID-19. TCRdb's copy holds only in-frame clones and misses some; the assay was immunoSEQ multiplex PCR. Here the sample spans 150,000 to 200,000 clones, about 86% being singletons. Sequencing was performed on peripheral blood. These receptors were taken from a man aged 55-75 years with acute or convalescent COVID-19.

The CDR3 DNA reads TGTGCCAGCACCCGAGGACTAGCGGGAGGTTACTCCTACGAGCAGTACTTC. Protein: CASTRGLAGGYSYEQYF. The chain recombines TRBV28 with TRBJ2-7, with 14 bases that match TRBD2. Germline V gene data show CDR1 as MDHEN and CDR2 as SYDVKM. The CDR3 sequence is 17 residues long. The ends lost 7 bases at V and 0 bases at J; junction bases unmatched: 8.

The chain employs TRBV3-1 (or the pseudogene TRBV3-2) and TRBJ1-6; possible D gene TRBD1, 5 bases. From germline, CDR1 is LGHDT and CDR2 YNNKEL (reference sequence). This CDR3 region has 14 residues. Trimming shortened V by 4 bases and J by 9 bases, and 13 bases separated the two germline ends. This CDR3 reads CASSLRDSISPLHF. The CDR3 DNA is TGTGCCAGCAGCCTCCGGGACTCAATTTCACCCCTCCACTTT.

For the CDR3, the DNA is TGTGCCAGCAGCGTAAACAGGGCGCCGATCTACGAGCAGTACTTC. Amino acid sequence: CASSVNRAPIYEQYF. V gene TRBV11-2 combines with J gene TRBJ2-7; weak D call: TRBD1 (6 bases). Looked up from germline, CDR1 is SGHAT and CDR2 is FQNNGV. The V end was cut by 5 bases, the J end by 3 bases, with 17 bases between. This CDR3 comprises 15 residues.

The rearrangement uses TRBV28 and TRBJ2-7; perhaps TRBD2 as D (5 bases). Germline CDR1 and CDR2: MDHEN and SYDVKM. CDR3 size: 14 residues. The V gene lost 6 bases and the J gene lost 2 bases, with 14 bases spanning the gap. Here the CDR3 reads CASSLASLTYEQYF. The DNA for the CDR3 is TGTGCCAGCAGCCTAGCCAGTCTAACCTACGAGCAGTACTTC.

This clone appeared a few times. This sequence joins TRBV7-8 and TRBJ2-2, with TRBD2 matching over 14 bases. The ends lost 1 base at V and 6 bases at J; junction bases unmatched: 4. There are 17 residues in the CDR3. Germline V CDR1 and CDR2: SGHVS, FQNEAQ. DNA for the CDR3: TGTGCCAGCAGCTTAGGGGGACTAGCGGGAGTTGCCGGGGAGCTGTTTTTT. Protein sequence: CASSLGGLAGVAGELFF. Together with reference TRBV7-8 and TRBJ2-2, the CDR3 gives the full variable domain: GAGVSQSPRYKVAKRGQDVALRCDPISGHVSLFWYQQALGQGPEFLTYFQNEAQLDKSGLPSDRFFAERPEGSVSTLKIQRTQQEDSAVYLCASSLGGLAGVAGELFFGEGSRLTVL.

Comment on this clone: An end of the junction differs from the germline gene, which may be a read error. Here the CDR3 DNA reads TGTGCCAGCAGCCAAGATCTGTCAAACCAAGAGTCCCAGTACTTC. Its protein is CASSQDLSNQESQYF. This rearrangement joins TRBV3-1 (or the pseudogene TRBV3-2) to TRBJ2-5; D is undetermined. The CDR3 has 15 amino acids. In germline, CDR1 is LGHDT, CDR2 YNNKEL (reference sequence).

V and J are TRBV18 and TRBJ2-7; D possibly corresponds to TRBD2 (5 bases). The germline CDR1 and CDR2 sequences are KGHSH and LQKENI. The CDR3 is 14 amino acids. V was trimmed by 3 bases and J by 2 bases, leaving 11 bases between them. CDR3 protein: CASSPAGLAYEQYF. Written as DNA, the CDR3 is TGTGCCAGCTCACCCGCGGGTCTGGCCTACGAGCAGTACTTC.

CDR3 amino acids: CASSIEGARAGNTIYF. CDR3 nucleotide sequence: TGTGCCAGTAGTATTGAGGGGGCTCGCGCTGGAAACACCATATATTTT. The V call is TRBV19, the J call TRBJ1-3; 7 nucleotides align to TRBD1. This CDR3 has 16 amino acids. The V gene's germline CDR1 is LNHDA and CDR2 SQIVND (reference sequence). The junction had 7 bases not matched to a gene; V was cut back by 3 bases and J by 2 bases.

The DNA for the CDR3 is TGTGCCAGCAGTTTAATGGGGGGATCAAGGACTGAAGCTTTCTTT. Protein sequence: CASSLMGGSRTEAFF. V usage is TRBV28 and J usage is TRBJ1-1, with a weak D call TRBD1 (5 bases). Trimming pared 2 bases from V and 5 bases from J, leaving 15 bases between. This CDR3 spans 15 amino acids. CDR1 is MDHEN, CDR2 SYDVKM, per germline.

The rearrangement uses TRBV30 and TRBJ2-1; 12 bases map to TRBD2. The CDR3 is 13 amino acids. CDR1 GTSNPN and CDR2 SVGIG come from the germline V gene (reference sequence). With V trimmed by 4 bases and J by 9 bases, 4 bases remained unmatched. The CDR3 reads CAWTRLAGVEQFF. The CDR3 DNA reads as TGTGCCTGGACCAGACTAGCGGGAGTTGAGCAGTTCTTC.

This clone was detected ten times or more. The V and J genes are TRBV7-9 and TRBJ2-1, with 7 bases matching TRBD2. This CDR3 has 14 residues. The ends lost 5 bases at V and 14 bases at J; junction bases unmatched: 15. CDR1 is SEHNR, CDR2 FQNEAQ, per germline (reference sequence). The CDR3 nucleotides read TGTGCCAGCAGCACTACGGTAGAGAGGGGAGGGGAGTTCTTC. It is translated as CASSTTVERGGEFF.

The chain joins TRBV10-3 to TRBJ2-3; possibly TRBD1 for D (6 bases). CDR1 is ENHRY and CDR2 is SYGVKD in the germline V gene. V lost 1 base to trimming and J lost 5 bases, with 13 bases between them. CDR3 length: 15 residues. DNA of the CDR3: TGTGCCATCAGTGAGTTGGGGGCCCGGGAAGATACGCAGTATTTT. It encodes CAISELGAREDTQYF.

This clone was seen only a few times. This chain joins TRBV6-2 or TRBV6-3 and TRBJ2-1, with 7 positions matching TRBD2. Germline V gene sequence: CDR1 MNHEY, CDR2 SVGEGT. V gave up 6 bases and J gave up 4 bases; unmatched junction bases: 12. The CDR3 is made up of 16 amino acids. The CDR3 sequence is CASSPLGAGVYNEQFF. The CDR3 DNA follows: TGTGCCAGCAGCCCGCTGGGCGCGGGAGTTTACAATGAGCAGTTCTTC.

This chain joins TRBV5-8 and TRBJ1-5, with D perhaps TRBD1 (5 bases). CDR3 length equals 13 residues. Germline values: CDR1 SGHTS, CDR2 YDEGEE. Between the trimmed V and J ends, which lost 0 bases and 5 bases, there was a span of 6 bases. CDR3 protein: CASSLGGDQPQHF. The CDR3 DNA sequence: TGTGCCAGCAGCTTGGGGGGGGATCAGCCCCAGCATTTT.

In DNA form, the CDR3 reads TGTGCCAGCAGCCAAGACGCAGCTAGTGGGGGCAGGCAGCCCCAGCATTTT. Translating it yields CASSQDAASGGRQPQHF. The chain links TRBV4-2 to TRBJ1-5; TRBD1 might be the D (6 bases). Trimming took off 0 bases at V and 7 bases at J, with 19 bases between the two ends. The CDR3 loop spans 17 amino acids. Germline values: CDR1 LGHNA, CDR2 YNFKEQ.

J is TRBJ1-1 and V is TRBV30, with a weak D call TRBD1 (6 bases). The germline V gene has CDR1 GTSNPN and CDR2 SVGIG (reference sequence). The CDR3 is 13 residues long. V was clipped by 3 bases and J by 1 base, with 9 bases between them. CDR3 in amino acids: CAWSRGANTEAFF. CDR3 in DNA: TGTGCCTGGAGCCGGGGGGCGAACACTGAAGCTTTCTTT.

The chain has TRBV29-1 and TRBJ2-5; D possibly corresponds to TRBD1 (5 bases). V was shortened by 8 bases and J by 9 bases, with 19 bases between the two germline ends. Germline CDR1 SQVTM, CDR2 ANQGSEA. This CDR3 is built from 12 residues. CDR3 residues: CSIPQGGFSQYF. The CDR3 DNA is TGCAGCATTCCCCAGGGTGGCTTCTCCCAGTACTTC.

DNA of the CDR3: TGTGCCTGGAGTGTCGGAGCGGGAGGGCCCGAGACCCAGTACTTC. The encoded protein is CAWSVGAGGPETQYF. This chain uses TRBV30 with TRBJ2-5, with 10 bases matching TRBD2. The ends lost 0 bases at V and 5 bases at J; junction bases unmatched: 6. This CDR3 spans 15 amino acids. CDR1 GTSNPN and CDR2 SVGIG come from the germline V gene (reference sequence).

V usage is TRBV2 and J usage is TRBJ1-4; 7 nucleotides line up with TRBD1. Unmatched junction bases numbered 7, after V lost 5 bases and J lost 4 bases. CDR1 is SNHLY, CDR2 FYNNEI, per germline. This CDR3 region has 15 residues. CDR3 residues: CASSPRTGFNEKLFF. CDR3 DNA: TGTGCCAGCAGTCCTAGGACAGGCTTTAATGAAAAACTGTTTTTT.

The V gene is TRBV28, the J gene TRBJ1-2, with a weak D call TRBD1 (6 bases). CDR1 MDHEN and CDR2 SYDVKM come from the germline V gene. V lost 6 bases and J lost 12, with 20 bases in between. The CDR3 consists of 13 residues. The CDR3 reads CASRVEWDIRHTF. DNA of the CDR3: TGTGCCAGCAGGGTCGAATGGGACATAAGGCACACCTTC.

V and J are TRBV6-6 and TRBJ2-2; D ambiguous. This CDR3 is built from 15 residues. Looked up from germline, CDR1 is MNHNY and CDR2 is SVGAGI (reference sequence). Trimming removed 7 bases at V and 2 bases at J, with 14 bases between. The CDR3 DNA reads TGTGCCAGCACTACGGAGAATCGAAACACCGGGGAGCTGTTTTTT. It translates to CASTTENRNTGELFF.

This clone was picked up many times. The chain is built from TRBV10-3 and TRBJ1-2, with D possibly TRBD1 on 5 matching bases. Germline V CDR1 and CDR2: ENHRY, SYGVKD. The CDR3 loop spans 13 amino acids. V lost 8 bases and J lost 3, with 13 bases in between. DNA for the CDR3: TGTGCCATCCAAGGGGCAGCCGACTATGGCTACACCTTC. This translates into CAIQGAADYGYTF.

This chain links TRBV27 with TRBJ1-2, with 8 bases fitting TRBD1. J lost 8 bases, V lost 5 bases, and 19 bases had no gene match. The CDR3 sequence is 17 residues long. Germline V CDR1 and CDR2: MNHEY, SMNVEV (reference sequence). Written as DNA, the CDR3 is TGTGCCAGCAGTCCGCTGAGGACAGGGAGGTTTGAGCGGGGCTACACCTTC. This sequence encodes CASSPLRTGRFERGYTF.

In nucleotides, the CDR3 is TGTGCCAGCAGCAGTCGACAGGGGAATAATTATGGCTACACCTTC. It specifies CASSSRQGNNYGYTF. The chain recombines TRBV7-9 with TRBJ1-2; 8 bases agree with TRBD1. Germline V gene lookup returns CDR1 SEHNR and CDR2 FQNEAQ (reference sequence). There are 15 residues in the CDR3. The junction had 10 bases not matched to a gene; V was cut back by 5 bases and J by 5 bases.

V usage is TRBV9 and J usage is TRBJ2-7, with 12 bases matching TRBD2. Germline V lookup: CDR1 SGDLS, CDR2 YYNGEE. This CDR3 spans 14 amino acids. V was clipped by 3 bases and J by 2 bases; unmatched bases: 0. The CDR3 sequence is CASSASGRAYEQYF. In nucleotides, the CDR3 is TGTGCCAGCAGCGCTAGCGGGAGGGCCTACGAGCAGTACTTC. The variable domain in full, completed from reference TRBV9 and TRBJ2-7, reads DSGVTQTPKHLITATGQRVTLRCSPRSGDLSVYWYQQSLDQGLQFLIQYYNGEERAKGNILERFSAQQFPDLHSELNLSSLELGDSALYFCASSASGRAYEQYFGPGTRLTVT.

The V and J genes are TRBV10-1 and TRBJ2-5; 7 bases are a match to TRBD1. Looked up from germline, CDR1 is WNHNN and CDR2 is SYGVQD (reference sequence). V lost 5 bases, J lost 5 bases, and 5 bases stayed unmatched. The CDR3 extends over 13 amino acids. CDR3 amino acids: CASSPTGLETQYF. The CDR3 nucleotides are TGCGCCAGCAGTCCGACAGGGTTGGAGACCCAGTACTTC.

The rearrangement joins TRBV11-1 to TRBJ2-7; D is perhaps TRBD2 (5 bases). The V gene's germline CDR1 is SGHAT and CDR2 FQDESV (reference sequence). This CDR3 spans 13 amino acids. Trimming took 5 bases from V and 1 from J, leaving 9 bases between them. The CDR3: CASSLGISYEQYF. The CDR3 DNA reads as TGTGCCAGCAGCCTCGGGATATCCTACGAGCAGTACTTC.

The chain couples TRBV4-1 to TRBJ2-3, with D possibly being TRBD2 (6 bases). The germline gives CDR1 MGHRA, CDR2 YSYEKL. This CDR3 comprises 15 residues. V was shortened by 5 bases and J by 1 base, with 13 bases between the two germline ends. The CDR3 coding sequence is TGCGCCAGCAGCTTTCCCCCGGGAGGCACAGATACGCAGTATTTT. Amino acids: CASSFPPGGTDTQYF.

This sequence joins TRBV12-3 or TRBV12-4 and TRBJ1-1, with a tentative D call TRBD1 (6 bases). This CDR3 has 13 amino acids. V lost 4 bases to trimming and J lost 5 bases, with 11 bases between them. The CDR3 DNA follows: TGTGCCAGCAGTTCGACAGGCGGAACTGAAGCTTTCTTT. Its protein product is CASSSTGGTEAFF.

The chain carries TRBV27 and TRBJ2-1; D is perhaps TRBD2 (6 bases). Trimming cost V 6 bases and J 2 bases, with 14 bases left between them. The CDR3 sequence is 15 residues long. The germline V gene encodes CDR1 MNHEY and CDR2 SMNVEV (reference sequence). CDR3 coding DNA: TGTGCCAGCAGATCCAGCGGGCGGACCTACAATGAGCAGTTCTTC. Protein product: CASRSSGRTYNEQFF.

The CDR3 coding sequence is TGCGCCAGCAGCTTGGCCAGGGGGACTAGCGGGAGGAGGGAGCAGTTCTTC. Its protein is CASSLARGTSGRREQFF. This sequence joins TRBV5-1 and TRBJ2-1; TRBD2 agrees at 15 bases. Germline trimming cut 0 bases from V and 10 bases from J; bases unmatched to any gene: 8. Germline CDR1 is SGHRS and CDR2 is YFSETQ. The CDR3 contains 17 residues.

DNA of the CDR3: TGCGCCAGCAGCCATCCTAGGGGGCGGCTATCCCCCGGGGAGCTGTTTTTT. Its protein product is CASSHPRGRLSPGELFF. The rearrangement uses TRBV4-1 and TRBJ2-2; 7 bases line up with TRBD1. This CDR3 has 17 residues. The germline gives CDR1 MGHRA, CDR2 YSYEKL. V gave up 3 bases and J gave up 6 bases; unmatched junction bases: 13.